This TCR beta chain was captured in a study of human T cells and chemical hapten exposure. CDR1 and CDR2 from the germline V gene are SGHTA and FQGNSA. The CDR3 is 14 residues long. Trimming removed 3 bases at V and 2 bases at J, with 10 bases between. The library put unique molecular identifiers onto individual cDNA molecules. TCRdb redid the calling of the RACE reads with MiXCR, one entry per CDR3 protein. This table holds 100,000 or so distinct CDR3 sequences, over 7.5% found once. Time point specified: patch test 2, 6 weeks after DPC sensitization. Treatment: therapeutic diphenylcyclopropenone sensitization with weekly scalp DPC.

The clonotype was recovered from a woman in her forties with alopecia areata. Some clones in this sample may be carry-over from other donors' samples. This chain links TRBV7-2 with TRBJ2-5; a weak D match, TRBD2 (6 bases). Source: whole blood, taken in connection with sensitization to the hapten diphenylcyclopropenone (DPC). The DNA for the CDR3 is TGTGCCAGCAGCTTTTTGGGGGGTCAAGAGACCCAGTACTTC. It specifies CASSFLGGQETQYF.